The entry that follows covers one T cell receptor (beta chain) sequence. The length of the CDR3 is 15 residues. Trimming cost V 6 bases and J 7 bases; bases outside gene matches: 11. Germline assignment: CDR1 MDHEN and CDR2 SYDVKM. Produced via immunoSEQ multiplex PCR; TCRdb's table is partial and in-frame only. The sample carries nearly 25,000 clones, 75% to 80% recorded once. This record comes from a study of OX40 agonist ivuxolimab in advanced cancers. The TCR was taken from an adult with an advanced solid tumor such as melanoma, head and neck, liver or kidney cancer. The sequences come from CD4+ or CD8+ T cells sorted from blood, collected in a trial of the OX40 agonist ivuxolimab. The chain joins TRBV28 to TRBJ2-2, with TRBD1 identical over 7 bases. In DNA, the CDR3 is TGTGCCAGCAGACCCCGACAGGGAAGTAACGGGGAGCTGTTTTTT. It codes for CASRPRQGSNGELFF.